This T cell receptor beta chain derives from a study of identical twins. This clonotype appeared a few times. The germline V gene encodes CDR1 SGHDT and CDR2 YYEEEE. The V and J ends lost 5 bases and 2 bases respectively, with 20 bases between them. This CDR3 is 16 amino acids long. TCRdb recomputed calls from the 5' RACE reads with MiXCR, one row per CDR3 protein. This sample yields 250,000 to 300,000 distinct CDR3 sequences, of which about 8.3% are seen a single time; approximately 3% belongs to the top ten. These data were also filed under a second study, of yellow fever vaccine responses in identical twins.

The sample taken for sequencing was CD8+ T cells sorted from blood. The receptor was isolated from a woman under 30 in good health. V gene TRBV5-6 combines with J gene TRBJ2-7; D may correspond to TRBD1 or TRBD2 (5 bases each). The CDR3 region is CASSFRPGRIPYEQYF. The CDR3, as DNA: TGTGCCAGCAGTTTCAGACCGGGACGGATCCCCTACGAGCAGTACTTC.